This T cell receptor beta chain was profiled in a study of T cell repertoires in cytomegalovirus infection. The sample holds many counts of this clonotype. Its antigen remains unidentified. TCRdb reprocessed the reads with MiXCR, giving one entry per CDR3 protein. Of approximately 770,000 distinct CDR3 sequences in the sample, 25% to 30% were seen once. CDR3 size: 14 residues. CDR1 is SEHNR, CDR2 FQNEAQ, per germline (reference sequence). Trimming cost V 6 bases and J 6 bases, with 17 bases left between them. The sequence came from a human donor in good health (CMV status not recorded). Some clones in this sample may be carry-over from other donors' samples. This rearrangement joins TRBV7-9 to TRBJ1-1, with D maybe TRBD1 (5 bases). Material: cultured CD8+ T cells from PBMCs, obtained from culture after CMV antigen stimulation. The CDR3 is CASRLPQRGSEAFF. The CDR3 bases are TGTGCCAGCAGACTCCCTCAAAGGGGATCTGAAGCTTTCTTT.